A single count supports the clone carrying this T cell receptor beta chain. The entry originates in a study of shared clonotypes between healthy human individuals. In the naive CD8 group, cells lacked CD45RO and were positively selected for CCR7, so terminally differentiated effector memory CD45RA+ cells were left out. Trimming removed 3 bases at V and 10 bases at J, with 16 bases between. CDR1 is MNHEY, CDR2 SMNVEV, per germline (reference sequence). CDR3 length equals 14 residues. Sequenced by immunoSEQ multiplex PCR; TCRdb stores in-frame clones only, minus some. Among some 2,100,000 clones listed, roughly 91% were seen once.

The TCR originated in a man younger than 35 in good health. Some clones in this sample may be carry-over from other donors' samples. The sequenced sample consisted of naive CD8+ T cells from PBMCs. The chain couples TRBV27 to TRBJ2-1, with D perhaps TRBD1 (6 bases). CDR3 sequence reads: CASSFMSSRGEQFF. The DNA of the CDR3 is TGTGCCAGCAGTTTCATGTCCTCTAGGGGGGAGCAGTTCTTC.